This TCR beta chain was documented in a study of T cells in Graves' hyperthyroidism and ophthalmopathy (dated by TCRdb to between 2018 and 2020). General notes on the study: Peripheral blood samples were taken at the time of initial diagnosis, prior to any treatment. The paper describes TCR Vbeta CDR3 sequencing of 120 to 150 peripheral blood samples, made up of roughly 40 ophthalmopathy patients, approximately 76 hyperthyroidism patients and roughly 17 progressor patients. In addition, the study compared T-cell repertoires in thyroid tissue and in blood from six Graves' hyperthyroidism patients. To identify TCR V-J signatures that set the groups apart, the researchers used a discovery cohort of more than 95 patients, made up of 40 to 45 with Graves' ophthalmopathy and some 55 with stable Graves' hyperthyroidism. Whether ophthalmopathy could be predicted prospectively was tested in an independent validation cohort made up of approximately 19 hyperthyroidism patients plus 17 patients who later progressed to ophthalmopathy. The approximately 100 discovery patients were randomly split 7:3 into training and test sets. After sampling, hyperthyroidism patients received methimazole starting at 30 mg daily, and ophthalmopathy patients received high-dose intravenous methylprednisolone.

The germline V gene (reference sequence) provides CDR1 LNHDA and CDR2 SQIVND. From the cysteine through the phenylalanine, the CDR3 covers 15 amino acids. The sequence is cut down to CDR3 DNA, 45 bases in frame from base 1. V is pared back by 3 bases and J by 6 bases, with 16 bases lying between the germline termini. Stable Graves' hyperthyroidism was defined as the absence of progression to ophthalmopathy over 18 months of follow-up. Hyperthyroidism patients were newly diagnosed, with disease duration under 2 months, and aged 18 to 65 years. Patients with uncontrolled infections, other autoimmune diseases, pregnancy or lactation were excluded. Clinical symptoms, serum thyroxine and TRAb, thyroid ultrasound, and orbital computed tomography formed the basis for the diagnoses. PBMCs were separated from under 11 ml of fresh peripheral blood using Ficoll-Paque density gradient centrifugation. Total RNA was extracted with Trizol reagent, and quality was checked on an Agilent 2100 Bioanalyzer.

This clonotype has just a few counts. Its specific antigen is unknown. No per-base quality is available; no much larger clone lies one base away. The TCR beta CDR3 regions were amplified from RNA transcripts. A first-round RT-PCR of the TCR CDR3 used the HTBI primer set with the Qiagen OneStep RT-PCR kit. Libraries were constructed in a second round of multiplex PCR, after which size selection and purification were performed. Libraries were sequenced paired-end with 100 bp reads on an Illumina HiSeq2000. On the authors' methods: SOAPnuke was used to process the raw data, throwing out any read that contained adapters or uncalled bases, had a mean Phred below 15, or lacked an exact constant-primer or identifier match. High-quality paired reads were merged using COPE v1.2.5, and each unique nucleotide sequence was defined as a clonotype. Clonotypes were aligned to IMGT TRBV, TRBD and TRBJ reference segments using MiTCR v1.1. Only V-J combinations with frequency above 0.0001, covering approximately 99% of repertoires, were analysed. A TCS score was defined as the ratio of F50 (clonal expansion) to E x V (chaos), with BLOSUM62-based TCRdist applied between CDR3 peptides within each V-J. Welch's t-statistics and random forest reduced 500 to 550 V-J features to about 13, which were used in a naive Bayes classifier (R e1071). TCRdb trimmed public reads at Q25 via fastp, called clones via MiXCR and kept in-frame beta chains. CDR3 protein sequences are deduplicated, and each keeps its most common genes and DNA. In this record, the V and J calls reflect TCRdb's handling and not the investigators' own analysis. Within this sample are under 650,000 distinct CDR3 sequences, with 16% of them counted one time only. The biggest ten clones account for 3.8% of the sample.

Results the study describes overall, beyond this receptor: Most expanded thyroid clonotypes (frequency above 0.001) were also found in blood, which suggests that blood repertoires may mirror thyroid immune responses. No statistical method was used to set the sample size in advance, and investigators knew the group allocation. A model built on a 13 V-J signature distinguished ophthalmopathy from stable hyperthyroidism, reaching about 88% sensitivity and 81.08% specificity in cross-validation and 80%/75% in testing. In validation, the model predicted progression to ophthalmopathy with roughly 66% sensitivity and less than 80% specificity, a median of 6.5 months before onset.

The V and J genes are TRBV19 and TRBJ2-3; the D region possibly corresponds to TRBD2 (6 bases align). This TCR was sampled from a woman aged 25 to 39 with Graves' hyperthyroidism. What was sequenced was blood. Read as DNA, the sequence is TGTGCCAGTAGTATTATCGGGAGCGAAACGGATACGCAGTATTTT. This codes for CASSIIGSETDTQYF.